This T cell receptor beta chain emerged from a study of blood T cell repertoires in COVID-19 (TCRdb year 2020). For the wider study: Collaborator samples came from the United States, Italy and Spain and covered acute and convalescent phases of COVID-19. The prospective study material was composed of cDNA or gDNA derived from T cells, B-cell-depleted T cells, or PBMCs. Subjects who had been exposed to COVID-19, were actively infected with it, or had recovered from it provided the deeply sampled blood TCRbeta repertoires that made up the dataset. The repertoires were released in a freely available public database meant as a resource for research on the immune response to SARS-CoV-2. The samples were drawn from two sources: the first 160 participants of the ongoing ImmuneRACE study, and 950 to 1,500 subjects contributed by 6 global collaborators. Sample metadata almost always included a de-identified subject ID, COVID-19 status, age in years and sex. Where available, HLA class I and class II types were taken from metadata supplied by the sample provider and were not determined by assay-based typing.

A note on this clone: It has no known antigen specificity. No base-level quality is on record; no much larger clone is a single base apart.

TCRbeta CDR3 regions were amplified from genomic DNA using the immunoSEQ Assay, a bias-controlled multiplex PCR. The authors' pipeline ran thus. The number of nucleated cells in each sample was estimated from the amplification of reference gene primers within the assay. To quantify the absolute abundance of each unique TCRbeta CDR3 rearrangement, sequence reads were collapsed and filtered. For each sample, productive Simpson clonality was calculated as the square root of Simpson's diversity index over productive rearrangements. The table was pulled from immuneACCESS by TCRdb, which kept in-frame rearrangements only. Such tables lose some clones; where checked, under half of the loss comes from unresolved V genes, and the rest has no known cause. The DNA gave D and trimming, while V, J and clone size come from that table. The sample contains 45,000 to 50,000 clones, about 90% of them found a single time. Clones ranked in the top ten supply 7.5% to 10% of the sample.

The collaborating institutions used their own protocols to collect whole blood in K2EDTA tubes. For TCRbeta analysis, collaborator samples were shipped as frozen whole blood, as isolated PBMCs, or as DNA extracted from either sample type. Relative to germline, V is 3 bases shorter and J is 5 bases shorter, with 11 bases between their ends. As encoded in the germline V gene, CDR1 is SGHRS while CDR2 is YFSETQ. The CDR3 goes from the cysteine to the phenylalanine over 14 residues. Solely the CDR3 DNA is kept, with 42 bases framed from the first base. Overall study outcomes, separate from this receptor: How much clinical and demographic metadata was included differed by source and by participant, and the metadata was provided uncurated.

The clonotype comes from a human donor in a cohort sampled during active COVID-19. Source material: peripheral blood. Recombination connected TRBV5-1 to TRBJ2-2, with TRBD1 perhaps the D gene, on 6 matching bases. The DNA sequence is TGCGCCAGCAGCTCATGGACAGATACCGGGGAGCTGTTTTTT. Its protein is CASSSWTDTGELFF.